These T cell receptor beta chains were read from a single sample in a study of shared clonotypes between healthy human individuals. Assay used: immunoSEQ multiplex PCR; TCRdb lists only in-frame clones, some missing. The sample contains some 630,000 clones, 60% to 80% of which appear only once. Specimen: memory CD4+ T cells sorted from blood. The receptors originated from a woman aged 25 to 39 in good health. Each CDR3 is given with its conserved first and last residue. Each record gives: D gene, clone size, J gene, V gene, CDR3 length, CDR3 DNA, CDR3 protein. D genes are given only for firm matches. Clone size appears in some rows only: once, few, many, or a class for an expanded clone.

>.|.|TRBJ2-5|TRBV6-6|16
TGTGCCAGCAGTTACCACCCCCCAGGCAACCAAGAGACCCAGTACTTC
CASSYHPPGNQETQYF
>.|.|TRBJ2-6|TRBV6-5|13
TGTGCCAGCAGTGACCCTCGGGCCAACGTCCTGACTTTC
CASSDPRANVLTF
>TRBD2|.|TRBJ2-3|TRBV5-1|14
TGCGCCAGCAGCTTGACTAGCGCCACAGATACGCAGTATTTT
CASSLTSATDTQYF
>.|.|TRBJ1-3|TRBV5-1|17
TGCGCCAGCAGCTTATCCGGGACAATATACTCTGGAAACACCATATATTTT
CASSLSGTIYSGNTIYF
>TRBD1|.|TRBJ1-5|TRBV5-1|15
TGCGCCAGCAGCACGGGGACAGGGGAGAATCAGCCCCAGCATTTT
CASSTGTGENQPQHF
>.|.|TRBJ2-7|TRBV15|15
TGTGCCACCAGCGAAGGACTTTTGGGCTCCTACGAGCAGTACTTC
CATSEGLLGSYEQYF
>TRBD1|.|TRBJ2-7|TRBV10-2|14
TGCGCCAGCAGCGACAGGGCCGACTTTTACGAGCAGTACTTC
CASSDRADFYEQYF
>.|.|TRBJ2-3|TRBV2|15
TGTGCCAGCAGTGAACAGGGGACTAGCACAGATACGCAGTATTTT
CASSEQGTSTDTQYF
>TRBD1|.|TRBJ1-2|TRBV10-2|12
TGCGCCAGCAGTGAAACAGGGGAAGGCTACACCTTC
CASSETGEGYTF
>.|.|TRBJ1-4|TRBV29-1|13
TGCAGCGTCCGGTTGCGGGGTAATGAAAAACTGTTTTTT
CSVRLRGNEKLFF
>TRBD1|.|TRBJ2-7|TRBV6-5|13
TGTGCCAGCAGCATGACAGGGACCTACGAGCAGTACTTC
CASSMTGTYEQYF
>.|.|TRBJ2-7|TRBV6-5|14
TGTGCCAGCAGTTACTCAAGGGAATCCTACGAGCAGTACTTC
CASSYSRESYEQYF
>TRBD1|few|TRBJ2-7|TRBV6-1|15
TGTGCCAGCCAAATTGGGACAGCGGCTACCTACGAGCAGTACTTC
CASQIGTAATYEQYF
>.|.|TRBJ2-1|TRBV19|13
TGTGCCAGTAACCCAAGGACCTACAATGAGCAGTTCTTC
CASNPRTYNEQFF
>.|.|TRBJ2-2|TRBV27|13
TGTGCCAGCAGTAAAAAGGACACCGGGGAGCTGTTTTTT
CASSKKDTGELFF
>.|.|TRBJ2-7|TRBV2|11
TGTGCCAGCAGGGGGGCCTCCGAGCAGTACTTC
CASRGASEQYF
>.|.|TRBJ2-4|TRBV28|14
TGTGCCAGCAGTCGTGAAGGAGCCAAAAACATTCAGTACTTC
CASSREGAKNIQYF
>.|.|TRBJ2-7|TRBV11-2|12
TGTGCCAGCAGCTTAGAACGGACCGAGCAGTACTTC
CASSLERTEQYF
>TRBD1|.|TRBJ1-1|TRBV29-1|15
TGCAGCGTTGCACTGGGACAGGGAAGGCTCACTGAAGCTTTCTTT
CSVALGQGRLTEAFF
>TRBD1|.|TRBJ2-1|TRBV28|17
TGTGCCAGCAGTCCTCGTCCACAGGGGGCGTTCTACAATGAGCAGTTCTTC
CASSPRPQGAFYNEQFF
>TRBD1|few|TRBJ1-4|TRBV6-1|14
TGTGCCAGCAGGGGACAGGGCTCCCTTGAAAAACTGTTTTTT
CASRGQGSLEKLFF
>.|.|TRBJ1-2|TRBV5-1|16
TGCGCCAGCAGCTTGGTCCCAGGAACCCCTTACTATGGCTACACCTTC
CASSLVPGTPYYGYTF
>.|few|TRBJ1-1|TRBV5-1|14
TGCGCCAGCAGCTCCCAAACGCCCGGGACTGAAGCTTTCTTT
CASSSQTPGTEAFF
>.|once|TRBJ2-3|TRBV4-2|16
TGTGCCAGCAGCCAAGTTCTAGATCTTAGCACAGATACGCAGTATTTT
CASSQVLDLSTDTQYF
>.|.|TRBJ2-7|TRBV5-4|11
TGTGCCAGCAGCTTTTCGAGCGAGCAGTACTTC
CASSFSSEQYF
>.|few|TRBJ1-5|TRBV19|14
TGTGCCAGTAGTATATGGACAGAAAATCAGCCCCAGCATTTT
CASSIWTENQPQHF
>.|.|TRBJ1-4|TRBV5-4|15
TGCGAAGCAGCTTGGGAGGGGCAGACTAATGAAAAACTGTTTTTT
CEAAWEGQTNEKLFF
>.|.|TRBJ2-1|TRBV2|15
TGTGCCAGCAGTGGTGAGAGTATAGTTATTAATGAGCAGTTCTTC
CASSGESIVINEQFF
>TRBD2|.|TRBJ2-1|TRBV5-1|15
TGCGCCAGCAGCTTGGTTAGCGGGAGATCGAATGAGCAGTTCTTC
CASSLVSGRSNEQFF
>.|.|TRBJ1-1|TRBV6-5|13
TGTGCCAGCAGGGACAGCCTTAACACTGAAGCTTTCTTT
CASRDSLNTEAFF
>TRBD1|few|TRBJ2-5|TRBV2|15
TGTGCCAGCACCCCGAGGACAGGGTCCCGGGGGACCCAGTACTTC
CASTPRTGSRGTQYF
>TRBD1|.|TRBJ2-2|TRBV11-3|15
TGTGCCAGCAGCTACGGACAGGGTCAGGGGGTGGAGCTGTTTTTT
CASSYGQGQGVELFF
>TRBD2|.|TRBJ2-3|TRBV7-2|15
TGTGCCAGCAGCATAGCGGGATACGGCACAGATACGCAGTATTTT
CASSIAGYGTDTQYF
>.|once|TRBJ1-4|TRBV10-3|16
TGTGCCATCAGTGAGTCGACAGGCGCAACTAATGAAAAACTGTTTTTT
CAISESTGATNEKLFF
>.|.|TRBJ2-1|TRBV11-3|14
TGTGCCAGCAGCATGAATAGGAGGAGCGATGAGCAGTTCTTC
CASSMNRRSDEQFF
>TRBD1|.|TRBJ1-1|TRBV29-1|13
TGCAGCGCGGACAGGGACTCGGGCACTGAAGCTTTCTTT
CSADRDSGTEAFF